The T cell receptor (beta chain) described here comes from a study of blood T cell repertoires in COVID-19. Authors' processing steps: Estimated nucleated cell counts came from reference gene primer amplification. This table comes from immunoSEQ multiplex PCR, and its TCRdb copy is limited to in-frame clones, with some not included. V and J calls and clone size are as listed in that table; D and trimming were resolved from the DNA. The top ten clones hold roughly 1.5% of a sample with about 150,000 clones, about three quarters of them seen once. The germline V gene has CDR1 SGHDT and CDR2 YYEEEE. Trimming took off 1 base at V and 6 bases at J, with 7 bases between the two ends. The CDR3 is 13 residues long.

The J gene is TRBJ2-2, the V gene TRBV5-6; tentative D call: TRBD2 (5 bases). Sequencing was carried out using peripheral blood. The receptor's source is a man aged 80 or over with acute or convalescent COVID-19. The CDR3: CASSLNGAGELFF. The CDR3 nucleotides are TGTGCCAGCAGCTTGAACGGGGCCGGGGAGCTGTTTTTT.